Detailed here is one TCR beta chain. Its antigen is unidentified. The CDR3 sequence is 18 residues long. The V gene's germline CDR1 is LNHDA and CDR2 SQIVND (reference sequence). The V gene end was trimmed by 5 bases and the J gene end by 1 base; junction bases not matched to a gene: 10. This record comes from a study of cytomegalovirus exposure and HLA in healthy donors. Overall study context: Membership in the Caucasian-associated ancestry cluster was found for about 84% of nearly 400 genotyped donors. Study results and caveats: According to the study, 150 to 200 TCR beta chains were cytomegalovirus-associated. According to a later analysis, donors in an Asian-associated ancestry cluster reportedly had fewer N-insertions than the approximately 730-donor mean.

These donors, healthy bone marrow donors, were studied. A multiplex PCR was run with 60 Vbeta primers and 13 Jbeta primers. TCRdb's copy holds only in-frame clones and misses some; the assay was immunoSEQ multiplex PCR. The sample has about 130,000 clones; roughly 84% are singletons. The receptor was isolated from a woman aged 18-29 years in good health and CMV-seropositive. The chain employs TRBV19 and TRBJ2-3; 12 bases are shared with TRBD1. Sequenced input: PBMCs. This chain's CDR3 is CASSLGTGGATGTDTQYF. The CDR3 nucleotides are TGTGCCAGTAGTCTCGGGACAGGGGGCGCAACCGGCACAGATACGCAGTATTTT.